A single sample gave rise to the 25 T cell receptor beta chains below, sequenced in a study of tumor-infiltrating lymphocytes in primary liver carcinoma. Unsorted whole blood supplied the RNA, and germline DNA was extracted too. Production of TCR beta cDNA used 400 to 650 ng total RNA together with a constant-region primer. Libraries for TCR beta were built through three nested multiplex PCR rounds, which together made up a slightly modified ARM-PCR procedure. A C-beta reverse primer was combined with TRBV1-TRBV30 forward primers in the first two PCR rounds, and each round had around 11 cycles. TCRdb recomputed calls from the multiplex PCR reads with MiXCR, one row per CDR3 protein. In the table there are 300,000 to 350,000 distinct CDR3 sequences, 65% of which are singletons. The specimen was peripheral blood. These receptors originate from a man aged 40-49 years with primary liver carcinoma and hepatitis B virus infection.

This clonotype turned up a few times. This chain joins TRBV7-9 and TRBJ1-4; D gene uncertain. The CDR3 runs 14 residues. The germline V gene has CDR1 SEHNR and CDR2 FQNEAQ (reference sequence). V was cut by 1 base and J by 8 bases, with 11 bases left in between. The CDR3 sequence: CASSLGNLGEKLFF. CDR3 nucleotides: TGTGCCAGCAGCTTAGGGAACTTGGGAGAAAAACTGTTTTTT.

Comment on this clonotype: This CDR3 is missing its conserved last phenylalanine or tryptophan, likely due to a read error. The chain combines TRBV6-1 with TRBJ1-2, with D tentatively TRBD1 (5 bases). This CDR3 has 16 residues. The germline V and J ends were trimmed by 2 bases and 5 bases, with 18 bases remaining between them. Germline CDR1 reads MNHNS; CDR2 reads SASEGT. CDR3 sequence (DNA): TGTGCCAGCAGTGAAACGTTCCAGGGTTCCTCTTATGGCTACACCATC. It is translated as CASSETFQGSSYGYTI.

Concerning this clonotype: A clone one base away is much larger, so this may be a read error. Without the conserved terminal phenylalanine or tryptophan, this CDR3 likely stems from a read error. V is TRBV4-2 and J is TRBJ2-7; 9 positions match TRBD2. The length of the CDR3 is 16 residues. Trimming cost V 1 base and J 2 bases; bases outside gene matches: 6. CDR1 and CDR2 (germline): LGHNA, YNFKEQ. The CDR3, as DNA: TGTGCCAGCAGCCAAGCTTTGTCTAGCGGGACCTACGAGCAGTACCTC. Its translation is CASSQALSSGTYEQYL.

Concerning this clonotype itself: Being one base from a much bigger clone, this may be a read error. V and J are TRBV6-1 and TRBJ1-5; 8 nucleotides match TRBD1. CDR1 is MNHNS and CDR2 is SASEGT in the germline V gene. The CDR3 sequence is 13 residues long. As DNA, the CDR3 is TGTACCAGCAGTGCGCAGGGGGCTGAGCCCCAGCATTTT. Amino acid sequence: CTSSAQGAEPQHF.

Comment on this clonotype: Given the absence of the conserved phenylalanine or tryptophan at the CDR3 end, a read error is likely. V and J are TRBV7-9 and TRBJ2-1; the D is unclear. CDR3 length: 14 residues. Germline assignment: CDR1 SEHNR and CDR2 FQNEAQ (reference sequence). The ends were cut back, 4 bases at V and 0 bases at J, with 7 bases in the middle. CDR3: CASSSSISYNEQFV. CDR3 coding DNA: TGTGCCAGCAGCTCATCAATCTCCTACAATGAGCAGTTCGTC.

Details on this clonotype: A read error is possible here, since a much larger clone lies one base away. The chain recombines TRBV6-5 with TRBJ1-5; 8 bases fit TRBD1. With V trimmed by 6 bases and J by 11 bases, 9 bases remained unmatched. The CDR3 length is 13 residues. Germline lookup yields CDR1 MNHEY and CDR2 SVGAGI. The CDR3 DNA is TGTGCCAGCAGGGACAGGGCAGGACAGTCCCAGCATTTT. Translating it yields CASRDRAGQSQHF.

V and J are TRBV5-6 and TRBJ2-7; a possible D gene is TRBD2 (5 bases). The germline CDR1 and CDR2 sequences are SGHDT and YYEEEE. The V end was cut by 4 bases, the J end by 1 base, with 12 bases between. The CDR3 length is 14 residues. The DNA of the CDR3 is TGTGCCAGCAGCCAGCGGTTACGTTCCTACGAGCAGTACTTC. This gives the protein CASSQRLRSYEQYF. Variable domain in full (rest from reference TRBV5-6 and TRBJ2-7): DAGVTQSPTHLIKTRGQQVTLRCSPKSGHDTVSWYQQALGQGPQFIFQYYEEEERQRGNFPDRFSGHQFPNYSSELNVNALLLGDSALYLCASSQRLRSYEQYFGPGTRLTVT.

This sequence joins TRBV5-5 and TRBJ1-2, with D unclear. This CDR3 contains 13 residues. V was shortened by 4 bases and J by 0 bases, with 7 bases between the two germline ends. CDR1 is SGHKS, CDR2 YYEKEE, per germline (reference sequence). The CDR3 region is CASSAQTNYGYTF. In DNA, the CDR3 is TGTGCCAGCAGCGCCCAAACTAACTATGGCTACACCTTC.

The chain links TRBV5-1 to TRBJ2-7; perhaps TRBD2 as D (6 bases). The CDR3 has 16 residues. CDR1 is SGHRS and CDR2 is YFSETQ in the germline V gene. V dropped 0 bases and J dropped 3 bases, with 16 bases sitting between them. In DNA form, the CDR3 reads TGCGCCAGCAGCTTGGGACTAACGGGACTTGGCTACGAGCAGTACTTC. This codes for CASSLGLTGLGYEQYF.

The chain has TRBV5-4 and TRBJ2-1; 8 bases map to TRBD2. V lost 4 bases to trimming and J lost 3 bases; unmatched junction nucleotides: 6. The CDR3 totals 15 residues. Looked up from germline, CDR1 is SGHNT and CDR2 is YYREEE (reference sequence). CDR3 in amino acids: CASSGAGVDYNEQFF. CDR3 DNA: TGTGCCAGCAGCGGAGCGGGAGTGGACTACAATGAGCAGTTCTTC.

A word on this clonotype: The junction departs from germline at one end; a sequencing error may be responsible. The chain is built from TRBV11-3 and TRBJ2-4; 10 positions agree with TRBD2. Germline CDR1 reads SGHNT; CDR2 reads YENEEA. This CDR3 region has 14 residues. CDR3 DNA sequence: TGTGTCAGCAGCTCAGGTAGCGGGAGGAACACTCAGTACTTC. This translates into CVSSSGSGRNTQYF.

In its sample, this clonotype was seen many times. The genes are TRBV6-5 and TRBJ1-3, with 7 bases aligning to TRBD1. CDR3 length: 14 amino acids. Unmatched junction bases numbered 9, after V lost 9 bases and J lost 4 bases. Germline CDR1 reads MNHEY; CDR2 reads SVGAGI. CDR3 protein: CASRAGGSGNTIYF. The CDR3 nucleotides read TGTGCCAGTCGGGCAGGGGGGTCCGGAAACACCATATATTTT.

A few counts support this clonotype. This may stem from a read error, because a much larger clone lies one nucleotide away. The chain carries TRBV12-3 or TRBV12-4 and TRBJ1-5; D remains ambiguous. Trimming removed 8 bases at V and 4 bases at J, with 12 bases between. The CDR3 runs 13 residues. CDR3 protein: CASGLQRNQPQHF. CDR3 DNA: TGTGCCAGCGGTCTTCAGAGAAATCAGCCCCAGCATTTT.

At least ten counts were recorded for this clonotype. V and J are TRBV6-2 or TRBV6-3 and TRBJ2-5, with 10 bases fitting TRBD2. The germline CDR1 and CDR2 sequences are MNHEY and SVGEGT. There are 16 residues in the CDR3. V shed 5 bases, J shed 5 bases, and the junction held 11 bases outside the gene matches. CDR3: CASSRIAGGARETQYF. The DNA of the CDR3 is TGTGCCAGCAGTCGAATAGCGGGAGGAGCGAGGGAGACCCAGTACTTC.

This clonotype was detected many times. The V gene is TRBV12-5, the J gene TRBJ2-1; tentative D call: TRBD1 (5 bases). Germline CDR1 and CDR2: LGHNT and FRNRAP. This CDR3 spans 13 amino acids. The V and J ends lost 2 bases and 6 bases respectively, with 8 bases between them. The chain's CDR3 is CASGLWGLNEQFF. CDR3 DNA: TGTGCTAGTGGTTTGTGGGGCCTCAATGAGCAGTTCTTC. Drawing the rest from reference TRBV12-5 and TRBJ2-1, the complete variable domain is DARVTQTPRHKVTEMGQEVTMRCQPILGHNTVFWYRQTMMQGLELLAYFRNRAPLDDSGMPKDRFSAEMPDATLATLKIQPSEPRDSAVYFCASGLWGLNEQFFGPGTRLTVL.

For this clonotype: One end of the junction is discordant with germline, which a read error may explain. The chain carries TRBV11-1 and TRBJ2-7; D is ambiguous. Germline values: CDR1 SGHAT, CDR2 FQDESV (reference sequence). There are 14 residues in the CDR3. The CDR3 DNA is TGTGCCAGCAGCTTAGCCTTAGGGTCCTACAAGCAGTACTTC. Its protein product is CASSLALGSYKQYF.

This clonotype has a count of ten or more. V is TRBV6-1 and J is TRBJ2-2; 7 bases line up with TRBD1. The germline gives CDR1 MNHNS, CDR2 SASEGT. The CDR3 is 14 amino acids. The V and J ends lost 6 bases and 5 bases, in that order; junction bases with no gene match: 6. In DNA form, the CDR3 reads TGTGCCAGCAGGACAGGGTCGGGAACCGGGGAGCTGTTTTTT. This gives the protein CASRTGSGTGELFF.

This clonotype was recorded at least ten times. V gene TRBV29-1 combines with J gene TRBJ2-3, with 7 bases identical to TRBD1. CDR3 length equals 11 residues. Trimming at V came to 7 bases and at J to 8 bases, leaving 6 bases not matched to a gene. Germline CDR1 is SQVTM and CDR2 is ANQGSEA. This chain's CDR3 is CSDVNRGTQYF. The CDR3 DNA follows: TGCAGCGACGTCAACAGGGGTACGCAGTATTTT.

Details on this clonotype: A much larger clone differs from this one at a single base, so this may be a read error. The chain couples TRBV12-3 or TRBV12-4 to TRBJ2-3; 7 bases align to TRBD2. This CDR3 spans 15 amino acids. J lost 5 bases, V lost 5 bases, and 10 bases had no gene match. CDR3 residues: CASSGTNGSVDTQYF. CDR3 DNA sequence: TGTGCCAGCAGTGGGACTAACGGGAGTGTAGATACGCAGTATTTT.

Worth noting for this clonotype: Germline and junction disagree at one end, which may indicate a read error. V usage is TRBV11-2 and J usage is TRBJ2-7; perhaps TRBD2 as D (5 bases). CDR3 length equals 15 residues. Germline-derived CDR1 and CDR2 are SGHAT and FQNNGV. CDR3 region: CASSLVFGVTYERYF. The DNA of the CDR3 is TGTGCCAGCAGCTTAGTTTTCGGGGTAACTTACGAGCGGTACTTC.

This clonotype was found a few times. The chain employs TRBV4-2 and TRBJ1-1; D perhaps matches TRBD1 (5 bases). The V gene's germline CDR1 is LGHNA and CDR2 YNFKEQ. The CDR3 has 18 residues. The V end lost 0 bases, the J end lost 6 bases, and 23 bases lay between the germline ends. CDR3 residues: CASSQDAMDTLKLPEAFF. CDR3 coding DNA: TGTGCCAGCAGCCAAGATGCGATGGACACCCTGAAGTTGCCTGAAGCTTTCTTT.

Of note for this clonotype: This is likely a read error, given that the CDR3 carries no conserved phenylalanine or tryptophan at its end. This chain joins TRBV11-2 and TRBJ2-7; tentative D call: TRBD1 (6 bases). The CDR3 consists of 16 residues. Germline CDR1 reads SGHAT; CDR2 reads FQNNGV. V shed 6 bases and J shed 2 bases, with 20 bases lying between them. CDR3 region: CASRPKLQGQTYEQYS. The CDR3 bases are TGTGCCAGCAGACCCAAACTACAGGGTCAAACCTACGAGCAGTACTCC.

For this clonotype: A read error may explain this, as a much larger clone is one base away. The chain couples TRBV5-6 to TRBJ1-3; no definite D call. The germline V gene encodes CDR1 SGHDT and CDR2 YYEEEE. V shed 4 bases and J shed 0 bases, with 14 bases lying between them. This CDR3 has 16 residues. The CDR3 spells CASSAIYRDSGNTIYF. The DNA of the CDR3 is TGTGCCAGCAGCGCGATCTACAGAGACTCTGGAAACACCATATATTTT.

The CDR3, as DNA: TGTGCCAGCAGTTCCGGGCAGGCCCTCAAAAACATTCAGTACTTC. This gives the protein CASSSGQALKNIQYF. This chain uses TRBV28 with TRBJ2-4, with unresolved D. The germline V gene has CDR1 MDHEN and CDR2 SYDVKM. V lost 4 bases and J lost 3, with 13 bases in between. The CDR3 loop spans 15 amino acids.

This clonotype has a count of ten or more. The chain joins TRBV6-1 to TRBJ2-1, with 13 bases fitting TRBD2. V lost 4 bases to trimming and J lost 8 bases; unmatched junction nucleotides: 5. CDR3 length: 15 residues. Germline CDR1 and CDR2: MNHNS and SASEGT. The CDR3 region has the DNA TGTGCCAGCAGTGCACTAGCGGGAGGGCCATATGAGCAGTTCTTC. Translated, it gives CASSALAGGPYEQFF.